This TCR beta chain is from a study of T cell changes during pregnancy in multiple sclerosis (dated by TCRdb to between 2019 and 2020). Study-wide context: The study looked at changes in the T cell repertoire across pregnancy in women with multiple sclerosis.

The germline V gene gives CDR1 as WSHSY and CDR2 as SAAADI. The CDR3 runs 15 residues from the cysteine to the phenylalanine. Kept here is only the CDR3 DNA, which spans 45 bases and is read in frame from base 1. V is cut back by 6 bases and J by 4 bases, with 10 bases in the junction unmatched. Worth noting for this clone: Its antigen is still unknown. No base qualities exist here, and no much larger clone lies one base off it.

The library came from the immunoSEQ multiplex PCR assay. This is the immuneACCESS table as TCRdb keeps it, with only in-frame sequences that have V and J called. A part of the clones is gone; compared with another copy, unresolved V genes explain less than half, and the rest is unexplained. Recorded for this sample are roughly 63,000 clones; 93% of them occurred a single time. Of the sample, approximately 3.5% is held by the ten largest clones. The sample here was CD8+ T cells from peripheral blood mononuclear cells, taken in the second trimester of pregnancy. The clonotype originates from a female donor with multiple sclerosis, enrolled in a pregnancy study. This chain is built from TRBV10-2 and TRBJ2-7; 9 bases in the junction line up with TRBD2. The nucleotides read TGCGCCAGCAGCTGGATAGCGGGAGAAGGGTACGAGCAGTACTTC. Translated, it gives CASSWIAGEGYEQYF.